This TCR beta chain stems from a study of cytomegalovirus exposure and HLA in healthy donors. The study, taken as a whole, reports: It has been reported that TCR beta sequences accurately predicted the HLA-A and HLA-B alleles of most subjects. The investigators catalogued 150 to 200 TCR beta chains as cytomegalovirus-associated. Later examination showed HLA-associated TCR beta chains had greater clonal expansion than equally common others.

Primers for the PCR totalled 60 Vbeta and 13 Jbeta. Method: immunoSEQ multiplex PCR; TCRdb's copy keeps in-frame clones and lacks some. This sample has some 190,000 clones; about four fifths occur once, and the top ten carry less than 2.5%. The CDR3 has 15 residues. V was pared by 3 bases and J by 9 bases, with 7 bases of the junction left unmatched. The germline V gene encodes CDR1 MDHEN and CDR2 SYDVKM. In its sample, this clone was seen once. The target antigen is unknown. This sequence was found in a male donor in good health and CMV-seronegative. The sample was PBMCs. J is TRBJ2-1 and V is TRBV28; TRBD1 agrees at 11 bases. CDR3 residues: CASSFSGQGAPEQFF. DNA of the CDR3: TGTGCCAGCAGTTTCTCTGGACAGGGGGCGCCTGAGCAGTTCTTC.